The subject of this entry is one T cell receptor (beta chain). Its cognate antigen has yet to be identified. No base quality information exists; no much larger clone differs at one position. The time point label, as the study defines it: blood 2 weeks post-SBRT. The treatment or condition label, as the study defines it: 15 Gy SBRT to primary tumor, nephrectomy 4 weeks later. To track tumor-enriched clonotypes, serial peripheral blood was sampled from radiation-treated patients at baseline and at 2 weeks and 4 weeks after SBRT. Every patient's renal cell carcinoma showed clear cell pathology. Genomic DNA for TCR sequencing was prepared using the QIAamp DNA Blood Mini Kit (Qiagen). Only samples passing all quality control checks were included in the analyses. CDR1 and CDR2 are read off the germline V gene as SGHRS and YFSETQ. The trim is 4 bases for V and 4 bases for J, with a gap of 20 bases between the germline ends. From cysteine to phenylalanine, the CDR3 is 16 amino acids long. Just the 48-base CDR3 DNA is kept, in frame starting at base 1.

These data belong to a study of radiation and T cells in renal cell carcinoma (TCRdb year 2020). Turning to the overall study: The samples were obtained from a clinical trial, where primary renal cell carcinomas were treated with 15 Gy stereotactic body radiation therapy and then removed by nephrectomy 4 weeks afterward. TCR beta sequencing covered roughly 53 samples in total, comprising some 26 tumors and around 27 peripheral blood samples. In the 53 samples combined, 4,016,671 unique CDR3 nucleotide sequences were found, encoding about 2.7 million unique CDR3 amino acid sequences. Study-wide conclusions, independent of this receptor: The single-armed trial design could not address effects of radiation dose or scheduling on the TCR repertoire. Tracking of blood repertoire dynamics stopped at three to five weeks after treatment, with no follow-up past that point. No pretreatment tumor biopsies were available, so the baseline intratumoral presence of clonotypes could not be determined. Top tumor clonotypes rose in blood from baseline to 2 weeks post-radiation, then contracted by 4 weeks, suggesting transient expansion of tumor-resident clones.

TCR beta libraries were generated from genomic DNA with the immunoSEQ kit, following the manufacturer's recommendations. To prepare the libraries, a first multiplex PCR with proprietary primers was run, followed by a second PCR that added unique barcodes, and a bead cleanup was done after each round. Each sample batch included a kit-provided positive control reaction and a negative control reaction. The final libraries underwent checking on an Agilent 4200 TapeStation D1000 ScreenTape, volumetric pooling, and quantification by qPCR. Sequencing was performed on an Illumina NextSeq500 with a MidOutput 150-cycle cartridge, and 156 Read1 and 15 Index1 cycles were run with kit custom primers. The pooled library was loaded at about 1 pM, with an approximately 20% PhiX control spiked in. The study's processing was this. The vendor-processed data were analyzed in R, and a clonotype was defined as all T cells that share the same CDR3 nucleotide sequence. For clone abundance analyses, frequencies were normalized to the 10,000 most abundant clones in each sample. Public T cell clones, averaging fewer than five per sample, were removed before analysis. An abundance difference of at least 32-fold between compartments was the criterion for calling clonotypes tumor-enriched or baseline blood-enriched. A beta-binomial differential abundance model was used to identify clonotypes that expanded or contracted between blood time points. Similarity between tumor and blood repertoires was quantified using the Baroni-Urbani and Buser coefficient, and groups were compared with two-tailed Wilcoxon tests in R. This is the immuneACCESS table as TCRdb keeps it, with only in-frame sequences that have V and J called. A part of the clones is gone; compared with another copy, unresolved V genes explain less than half, and the rest is unexplained. The V and J calls and clone size were taken over from that table, and D and trimming were inferred from the DNA. This sample gives about 60,000 clones in total; roughly 72% of them show up just once. The ten top clones hold over 6% of the sample.

Recombination joined TRBV5-1 with TRBJ2-5, and the D gene may be TRBD1, 6 bases matching. This TCR came from a man aged 55 to 70 with renal cell carcinoma. This specimen consisted of blood, obtained from a patient whose treatment included radiotherapy and nephrectomy. CDR3 sequence: CASSRRGGRSGETQYF. In nucleotides, the sequence is TGCGCCAGCAGCCGCAGGGGTGGTAGGTCGGGAGAGACCCAGTACTTC.